The 2 T cell receptor beta chains reported below all come from one sample, sequenced in a study of blood T cell repertoires in COVID-19. The data were produced by immunoSEQ multiplex PCR, yet TCRdb's version contains in-frame clones alone and is incomplete. The data contain about 130,000 clones, approximately 84% of them singletons. Sequencing used peripheral blood. Every receptor here comes from a woman between 45 and 60 years old who had recovered from COVID-19.

The chain has TRBV19 and TRBJ1-2, with 7 bases aligning to TRBD1. V lost 7 bases and J lost 3; bases outside the gene matches: 2. Germline V lookup: CDR1 LNHDA, CDR2 SQIVND (reference sequence). The CDR3 length is 12 residues. The CDR3 DNA reads as TGTGCCAGTAACACAGGGGACTATGGCTACACCTTC. Translating gives CASNTGDYGYTF.

The genes are TRBV19 and TRBJ1-5; D possibly corresponds to TRBD1 (5 bases). Trimming took 5 bases from V and 4 from J, leaving 21 bases between them. Looked up from germline, CDR1 is LNHDA and CDR2 is SQIVND (reference sequence). The CDR3 length is 17 residues. In nucleotides, the CDR3 is TGTGCCAGTAGTTATTGGAGGGACCGGAGGGGAAATCAGCCCCAGCATTTT. Its translation is CASSYWRDRRGNQPQHF.